This entry is about one TCR beta chain. This specimen belongs to a study of blood T cell repertoires in COVID-19. TCRdb keeps only in-frame clones here, not all; method: immunoSEQ multiplex PCR. This table holds roughly 260,000 clones, approximately 91% found once. The germline V gene encodes CDR1 SGHAT and CDR2 FQNNGV. Trimming took off 8 bases at V and 0 bases at J, with 11 bases between the two ends. This CDR3 is 13 amino acids long. The sequencing sample was made of PBMCs or T cells enriched from blood (not recorded which). This clonotype originated in a human donor in a cohort exposed to, infected with or recovered from COVID-19 (not recorded which). The donor label of this sample is uncertain. The chain employs TRBV11-2 and TRBJ2-7; the D gene is possibly TRBD2 (5 bases). The CDR3: CASRGRDSYEQYF. CDR3 bases: TGTGCCAGCCGGGGTCGGGACTCCTACGAGCAGTACTTC.